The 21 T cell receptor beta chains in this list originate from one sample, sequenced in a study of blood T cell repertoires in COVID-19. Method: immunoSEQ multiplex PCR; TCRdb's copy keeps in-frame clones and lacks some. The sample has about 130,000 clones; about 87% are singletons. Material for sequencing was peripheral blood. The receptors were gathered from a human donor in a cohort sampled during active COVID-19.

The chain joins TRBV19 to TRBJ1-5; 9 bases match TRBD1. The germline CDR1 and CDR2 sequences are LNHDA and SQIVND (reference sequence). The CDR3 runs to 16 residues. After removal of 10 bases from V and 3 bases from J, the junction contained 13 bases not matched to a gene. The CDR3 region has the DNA TGTGCCACTGGTTCCTGGGGACAGGGCTTCAATCAGCCCCAGCATTTT. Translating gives CATGSWGQGFNQPQHF. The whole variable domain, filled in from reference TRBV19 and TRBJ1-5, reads DGGITQSPKYLFRKEGQNVTLSCEQNLNHDAMYWYRQDPGQGLRLIYYSQIVNDFQKGDIAEGYSVSREKKESFPLTVTSAQKNPTAFYLCATGSWGQGFNQPQHFGDGTRLSIL.

DNA for the CDR3: TGTGCCAGCAGCTCCGGGACAGGGAGGGTTGGCTACACCTTC. Translation: CASSSGTGRVGYTF. V usage is TRBV11-2 and J usage is TRBJ1-2, with 9 positions matching TRBD1. J was trimmed by 7 bases and V by 4 bases; bases with no gene match: 7. The CDR3 runs 14 residues. Germline lookup yields CDR1 SGHAT and CDR2 FQNNGV. The complete variable domain, with remaining parts taken from reference TRBV11-2 and TRBJ1-2, reads EAGVAQSPRYKIIEKRQSVAFWCNPISGHATLYWYQQILGQGPKLLIQFQNNGVVDDSQLPKDRFSAERLKGVDSTLKIQPAKLEDSAVYLCASSSGTGRVGYTFGSGTRLTVV.

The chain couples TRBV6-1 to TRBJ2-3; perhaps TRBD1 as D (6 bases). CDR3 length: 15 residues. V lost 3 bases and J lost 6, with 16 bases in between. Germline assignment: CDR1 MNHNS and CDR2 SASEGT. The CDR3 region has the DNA TGTGCCAGCAGTGACAGGGGACCCGGGTGGGATACGCAGTATTTT. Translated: CASSDRGPGWDTQYF.

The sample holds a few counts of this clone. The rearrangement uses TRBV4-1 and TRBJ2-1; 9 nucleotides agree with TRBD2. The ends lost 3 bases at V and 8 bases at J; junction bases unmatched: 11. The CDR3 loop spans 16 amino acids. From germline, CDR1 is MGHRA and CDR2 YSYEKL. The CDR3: CASSQGPGLAKDEQFF. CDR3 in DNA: TGCGCCAGCAGCCAGGGACCGGGACTAGCAAAGGATGAGCAGTTCTTC.

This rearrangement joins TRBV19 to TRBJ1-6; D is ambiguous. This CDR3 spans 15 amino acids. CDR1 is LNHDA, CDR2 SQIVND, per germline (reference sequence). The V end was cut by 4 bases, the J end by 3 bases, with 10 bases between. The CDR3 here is CASSTAPSYNSPLHF. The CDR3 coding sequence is TGTGCCAGTAGTACCGCGCCGAGCTATAATTCACCCCTCCACTTT.

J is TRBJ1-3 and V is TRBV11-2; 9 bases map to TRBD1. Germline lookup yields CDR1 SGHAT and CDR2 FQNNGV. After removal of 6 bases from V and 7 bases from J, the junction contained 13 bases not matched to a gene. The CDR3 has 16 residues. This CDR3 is CASSTPGQGLANTIYF. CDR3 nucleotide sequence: TGTGCCAGCAGTACGCCGGGACAGGGTCTGGCGAACACCATATATTTT.

CDR3 sequence: CASSLAQLSGDTQYF. In DNA form, the CDR3 reads TGTGCCAGCAGCTTAGCGCAGTTATCGGGAGATACGCAGTATTTT. This chain connects TRBV7-8 to TRBJ2-3; no clear D. Between the trimmed V and J ends, which lost 0 bases and 5 bases, there was a span of 12 bases. The CDR3 has 15 amino acids. Germline V gives CDR1 SGHVS, CDR2 FQNEAQ.

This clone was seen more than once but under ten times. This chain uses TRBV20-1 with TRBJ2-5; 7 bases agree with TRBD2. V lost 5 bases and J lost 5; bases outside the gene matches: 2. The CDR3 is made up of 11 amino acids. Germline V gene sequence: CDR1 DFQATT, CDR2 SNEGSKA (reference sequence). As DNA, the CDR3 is TGCAGTGCTCCTAGCGGTGAGACCCAGTACTTC. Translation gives CSAPSGETQYF.

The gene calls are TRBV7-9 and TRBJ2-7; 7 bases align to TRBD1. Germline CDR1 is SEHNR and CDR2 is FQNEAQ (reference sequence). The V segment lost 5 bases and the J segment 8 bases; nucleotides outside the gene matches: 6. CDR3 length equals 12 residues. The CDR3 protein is CASSGQEGKQYF. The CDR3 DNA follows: TGTGCCAGCAGCGGACAGGAAGGCAAGCAGTACTTC.

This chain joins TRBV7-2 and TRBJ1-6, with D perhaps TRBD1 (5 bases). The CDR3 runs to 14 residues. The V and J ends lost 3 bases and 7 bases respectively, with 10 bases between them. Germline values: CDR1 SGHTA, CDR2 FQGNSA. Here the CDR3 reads CASSLGRANSPLHF. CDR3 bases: TGTGCCAGCAGCTTGGGCAGGGCAAATTCACCCCTCCACTTT. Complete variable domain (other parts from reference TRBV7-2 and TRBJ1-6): GAGVSQSPSNKVTEKGKDVELRCDPISGHTALYWYRQSLGQGLEFLIYFQGNSAPDKSGLPSDRFSAERTGGSVSTLTIQRTQQEDSAVYLCASSLGRANSPLHFGNGTRLTVT.

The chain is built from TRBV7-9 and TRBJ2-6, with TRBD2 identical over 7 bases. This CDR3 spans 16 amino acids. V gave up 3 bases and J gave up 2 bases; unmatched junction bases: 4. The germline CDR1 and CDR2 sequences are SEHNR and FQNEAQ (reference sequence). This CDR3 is CASSFPGGAGANVLTF. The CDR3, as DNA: TGTGCCAGCAGCTTCCCTGGGGGGGCTGGGGCCAACGTCCTGACTTTC.

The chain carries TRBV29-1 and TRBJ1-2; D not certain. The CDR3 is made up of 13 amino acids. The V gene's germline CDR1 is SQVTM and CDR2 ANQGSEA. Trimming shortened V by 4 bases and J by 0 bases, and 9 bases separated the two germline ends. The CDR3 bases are TGCAGCGTTGGGCAGGTCACTAACTATGGCTACACCTTC. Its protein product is CSVGQVTNYGYTF.

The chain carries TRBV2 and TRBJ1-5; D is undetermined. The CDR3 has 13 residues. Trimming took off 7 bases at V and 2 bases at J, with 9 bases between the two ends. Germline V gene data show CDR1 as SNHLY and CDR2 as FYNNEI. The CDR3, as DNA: TGTGCCAGCATACAGTTTCGCAATCAGCCCCAGCATTTT. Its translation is CASIQFRNQPQHF. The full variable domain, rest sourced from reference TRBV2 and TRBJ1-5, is EPEVTQTPSHQVTQMGQEVILRCVPISNHLYFYWYRQILGQKVEFLVSFYNNEISEKSEIFDDQFSVERPDGSNFTLKIRSTKLEDSAMYFCASIQFRNQPQHFGDGTRLSIL.

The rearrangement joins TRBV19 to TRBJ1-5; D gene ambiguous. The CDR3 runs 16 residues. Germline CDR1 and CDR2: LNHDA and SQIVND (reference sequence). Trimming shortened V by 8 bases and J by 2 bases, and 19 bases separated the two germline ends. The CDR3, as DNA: TGTGCCAGTGTCTCGTATGTCGGAGGAGGCAATCAGCCCCAGCATTTT. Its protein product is CASVSYVGGGNQPQHF. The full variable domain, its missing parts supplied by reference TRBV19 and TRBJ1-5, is DGGITQSPKYLFRKEGQNVTLSCEQNLNHDAMYWYRQDPGQGLRLIYYSQIVNDFQKGDIAEGYSVSREKKESFPLTVTSAQKNPTAFYLCASVSYVGGGNQPQHFGDGTRLSIL.

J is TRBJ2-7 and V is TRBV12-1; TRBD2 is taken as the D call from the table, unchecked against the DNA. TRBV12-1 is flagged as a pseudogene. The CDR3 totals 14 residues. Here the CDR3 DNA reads TGTGCCAGCAGCTTTGCCCGATCTAGAGACGAGCAGTACGTC. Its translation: CASSFARSRDEQYV.

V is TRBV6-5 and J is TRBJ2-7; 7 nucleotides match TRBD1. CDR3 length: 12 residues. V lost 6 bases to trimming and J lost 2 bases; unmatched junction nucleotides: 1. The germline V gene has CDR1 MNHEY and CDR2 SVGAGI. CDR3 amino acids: CASRGQPYEQYF. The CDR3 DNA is TGTGCCAGCAGGGGACAGCCCTACGAGCAGTACTTC.

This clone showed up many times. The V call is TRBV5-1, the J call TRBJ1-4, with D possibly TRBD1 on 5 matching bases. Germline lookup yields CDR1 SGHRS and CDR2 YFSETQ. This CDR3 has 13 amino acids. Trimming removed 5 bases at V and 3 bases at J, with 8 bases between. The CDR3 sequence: CASRQGPNEKLFF. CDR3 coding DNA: TGCGCCAGCAGGCAGGGCCCTAATGAAAAACTGTTTTTT.

The CDR3 here is CASSPNLGQETQYF. DNA for the CDR3: TGTGCCAGCTCACCAAACCTCGGCCAAGAGACCCAGTACTTC. The genes are TRBV18 and TRBJ2-5; D is uncertain. V was trimmed by 2 bases and J by 1 base, leaving 8 bases between them. The CDR3 extends over 14 amino acids. Germline V gene lookup returns CDR1 KGHSH and CDR2 LQKENI. The whole variable domain, filled in from reference TRBV18 and TRBJ2-5, reads NAGVMQNPRHLVRRRGQEARLRCSPMKGHSHVYWYRQLPEEGLKFMVYLQKENIIDESGMPKERFSAEFPKEGPSILRIQQVVRGDSAAYFCASSPNLGQETQYFGPGTRLLVL.

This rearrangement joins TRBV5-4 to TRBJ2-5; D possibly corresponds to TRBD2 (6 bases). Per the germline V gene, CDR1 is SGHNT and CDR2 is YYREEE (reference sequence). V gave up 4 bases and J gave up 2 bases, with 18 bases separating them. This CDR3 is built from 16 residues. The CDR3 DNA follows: TGTGCCAGCAGCCCGGAGGGCGGGGCCGCTCAAGAGACCCAGTACTTC. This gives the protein CASSPEGGAAQETQYF.

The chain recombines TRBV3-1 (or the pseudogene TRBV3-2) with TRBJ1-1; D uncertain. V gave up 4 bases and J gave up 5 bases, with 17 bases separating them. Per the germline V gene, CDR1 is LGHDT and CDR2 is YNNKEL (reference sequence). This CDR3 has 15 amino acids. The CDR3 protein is CASSLVAAPRTEAFF. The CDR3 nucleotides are TGTGCCAGCAGCCTCGTAGCCGCCCCACGGACTGAAGCTTTCTTT.

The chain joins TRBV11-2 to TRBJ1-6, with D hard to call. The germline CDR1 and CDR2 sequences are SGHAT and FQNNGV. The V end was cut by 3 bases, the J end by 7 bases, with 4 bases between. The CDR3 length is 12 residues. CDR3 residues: CASSFGNSPLHF. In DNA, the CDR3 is TGTGCCAGCAGCTTCGGGAATTCACCCCTCCACTTT.